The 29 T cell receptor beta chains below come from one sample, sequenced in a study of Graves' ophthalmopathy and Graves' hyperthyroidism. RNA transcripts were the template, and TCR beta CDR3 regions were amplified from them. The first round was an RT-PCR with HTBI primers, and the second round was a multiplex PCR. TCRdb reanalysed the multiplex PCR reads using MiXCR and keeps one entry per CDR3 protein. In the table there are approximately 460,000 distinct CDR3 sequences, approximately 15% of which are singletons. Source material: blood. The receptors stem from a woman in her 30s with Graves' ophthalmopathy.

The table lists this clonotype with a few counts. CDR3 protein: CATSGPVLGTGELFF. CDR3 sequence (DNA): TGTGCCACCAGTGGCCCAGTTTTGGGGACCGGGGAGCTGTTTTTT. The chain has TRBV24-1 and TRBJ2-2, with D uncertain. The CDR3 consists of 15 residues. The germline V gene encodes CDR1 KGHDR and CDR2 SFDVKD. The germline V and J ends were trimmed by 5 bases and 5 bases, with 14 bases remaining between them.

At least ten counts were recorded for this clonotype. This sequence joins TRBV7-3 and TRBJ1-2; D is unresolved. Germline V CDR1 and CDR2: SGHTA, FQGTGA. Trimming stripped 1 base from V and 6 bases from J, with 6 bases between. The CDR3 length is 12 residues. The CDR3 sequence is CASSLSVDGYTF. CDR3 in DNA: TGTGCCAGCAGCTTAAGTGTAGATGGCTACACCTTC.

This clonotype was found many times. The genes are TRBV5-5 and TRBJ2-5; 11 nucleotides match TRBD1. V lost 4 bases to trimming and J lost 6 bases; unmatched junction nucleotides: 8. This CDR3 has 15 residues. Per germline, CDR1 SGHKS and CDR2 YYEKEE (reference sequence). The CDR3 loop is CASSIPGQGVKTQYF. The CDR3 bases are TGTGCCAGCAGCATCCCGGGACAGGGGGTGAAGACCCAGTACTTC.

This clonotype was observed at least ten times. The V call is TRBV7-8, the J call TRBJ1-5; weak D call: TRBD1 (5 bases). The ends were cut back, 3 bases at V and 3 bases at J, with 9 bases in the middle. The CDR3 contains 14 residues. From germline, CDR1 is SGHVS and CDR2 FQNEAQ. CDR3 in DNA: TGTGCCAGCAGCTTGACAGTTGACAATCAGCCCCAGCATTTT. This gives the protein CASSLTVDNQPQHF.

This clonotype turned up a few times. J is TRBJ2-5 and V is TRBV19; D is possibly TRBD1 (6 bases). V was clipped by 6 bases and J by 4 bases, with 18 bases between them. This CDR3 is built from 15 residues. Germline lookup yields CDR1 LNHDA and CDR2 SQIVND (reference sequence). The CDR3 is CASSRDIATGETQYF. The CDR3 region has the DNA TGTGCCAGTAGCCGGGACATTGCGACTGGAGAGACCCAGTACTTC. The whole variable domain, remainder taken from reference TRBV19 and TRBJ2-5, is DGGITQSPKYLFRKEGQNVTLSCEQNLNHDAMYWYRQDPGQGLRLIYYSQIVNDFQKGDIAEGYSVSREKKESFPLTVTSAQKNPTAFYLCASSRDIATGETQYFGPGTRLLVL.

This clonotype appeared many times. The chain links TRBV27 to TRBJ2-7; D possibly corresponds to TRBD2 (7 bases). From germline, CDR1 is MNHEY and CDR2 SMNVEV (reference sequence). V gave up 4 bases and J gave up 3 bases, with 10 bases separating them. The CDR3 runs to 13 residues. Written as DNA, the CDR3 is TGTGCCAGCAGTTCGGGGGGCTTCTACGAGCAGTACTTC. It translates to CASSSGGFYEQYF.

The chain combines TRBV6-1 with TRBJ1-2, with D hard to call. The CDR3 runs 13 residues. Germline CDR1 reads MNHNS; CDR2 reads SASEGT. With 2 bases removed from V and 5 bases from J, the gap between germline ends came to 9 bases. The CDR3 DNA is TGTGCCAGCAGTGAAAACGGAGGGTATGGCTACACCTTC. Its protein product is CASSENGGYGYTF.

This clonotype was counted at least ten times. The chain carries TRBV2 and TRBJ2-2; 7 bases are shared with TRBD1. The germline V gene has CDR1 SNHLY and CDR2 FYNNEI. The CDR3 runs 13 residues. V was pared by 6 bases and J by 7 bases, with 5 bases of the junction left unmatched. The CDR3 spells CASSVTGNGELFF. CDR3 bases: TGTGCCAGCAGCGTGACAGGGAACGGGGAGCTGTTTTTT.

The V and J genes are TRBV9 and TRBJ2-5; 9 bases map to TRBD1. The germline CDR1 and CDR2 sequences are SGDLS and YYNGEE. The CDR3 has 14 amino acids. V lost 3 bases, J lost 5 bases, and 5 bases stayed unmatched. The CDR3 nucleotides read TGTGCCAGCAGCGCCGGGACAGGGTGGGAGACCCAGTACTTC. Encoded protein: CASSAGTGWETQYF.

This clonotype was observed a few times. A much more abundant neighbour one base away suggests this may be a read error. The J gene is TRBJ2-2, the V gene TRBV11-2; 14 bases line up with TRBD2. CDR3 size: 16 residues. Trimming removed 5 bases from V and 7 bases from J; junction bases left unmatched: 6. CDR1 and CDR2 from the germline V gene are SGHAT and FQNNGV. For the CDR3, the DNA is TGTGCCAGCAGCCCGGGACTAGCGGGAGTTCTCGGGGAGCTGTTTTTT. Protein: CASSPGLAGVLGELFF.

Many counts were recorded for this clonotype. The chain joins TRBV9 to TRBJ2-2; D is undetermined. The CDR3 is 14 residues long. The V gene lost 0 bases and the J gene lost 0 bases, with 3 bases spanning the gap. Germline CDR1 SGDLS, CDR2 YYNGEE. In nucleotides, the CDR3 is TGTGCCAGCAGCGTAGCAACGAACACCGGGGAGCTGTTTTTT. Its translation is CASSVATNTGELFF. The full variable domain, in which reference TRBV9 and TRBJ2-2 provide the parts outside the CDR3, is DSGVTQTPKHLITATGQRVTLRCSPRSGDLSVYWYQQSLDQGLQFLIQYYNGEERAKGNILERFSAQQFPDLHSELNLSSLELGDSALYFCASSVATNTGELFFGEGSRLTVL.

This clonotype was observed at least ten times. Here the CDR3 DNA reads TGCGCCAGCAGCTTGGTCCTAACAGGAGGAAACGAGCAGTACTTC. Protein product: CASSLVLTGGNEQYF. The chain couples TRBV5-1 to TRBJ2-7; tentatively, D is TRBD1 or TRBD2 (5 bases each). V lost 0 bases and J lost 5, with 15 bases in between. In germline, CDR1 is SGHRS, CDR2 YFSETQ. The CDR3 totals 15 residues.

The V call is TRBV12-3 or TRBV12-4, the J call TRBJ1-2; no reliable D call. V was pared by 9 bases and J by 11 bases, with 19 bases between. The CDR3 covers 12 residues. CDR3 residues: CASYILLEGYTF. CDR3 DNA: TGTGCCAGTTACATTTTATTAGAGGGTTACACCTTC.

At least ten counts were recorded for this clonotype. The CDR3 nucleotides are TGTGCCAGCAGCTTGAGACTCACCGGAGCCGAGCAGTACTTC. Amino acid sequence: CASSLRLTGAEQYF. V usage is TRBV5-8 and J usage is TRBJ2-7, with D uncertain. This CDR3 contains 14 residues. Trimming left V 1 base short and J 6 bases short, with 14 bases between. Per the germline V gene, CDR1 is SGHTS and CDR2 is YDEGEE.

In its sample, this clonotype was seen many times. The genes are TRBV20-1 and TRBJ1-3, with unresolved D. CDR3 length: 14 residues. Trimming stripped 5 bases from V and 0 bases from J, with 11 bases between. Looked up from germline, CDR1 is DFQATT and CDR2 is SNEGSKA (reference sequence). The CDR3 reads CSALDRSSGNTIYF. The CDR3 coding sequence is TGCAGTGCTTTAGACCGTAGCTCTGGAAACACCATATATTTT.

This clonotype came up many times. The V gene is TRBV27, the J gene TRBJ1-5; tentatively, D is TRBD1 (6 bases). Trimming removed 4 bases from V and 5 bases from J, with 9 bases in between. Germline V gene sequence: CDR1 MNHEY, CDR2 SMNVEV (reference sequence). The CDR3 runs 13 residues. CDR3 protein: CASSSQGHQPQHF. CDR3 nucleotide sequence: TGTGCCAGCAGTTCACAGGGACATCAGCCCCAGCATTTT.

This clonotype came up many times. CDR3 amino acids: CASSPQDHGYTF. CDR3 in DNA: TGTGCCAGCAGTCCGCAGGATCATGGCTACACCTTC. The chain is built from TRBV28 and TRBJ1-2; D is undetermined. V was cut by 5 bases and J by 6 bases, with 10 bases left in between. CDR1 and CDR2 from the germline V gene are MDHEN and SYDVKM. This CDR3 region has 12 residues.

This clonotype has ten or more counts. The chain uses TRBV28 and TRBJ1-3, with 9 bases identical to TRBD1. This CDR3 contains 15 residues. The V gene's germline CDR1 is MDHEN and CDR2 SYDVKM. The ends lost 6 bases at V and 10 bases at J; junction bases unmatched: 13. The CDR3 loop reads CASRTGGDSSGTIYF. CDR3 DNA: TGTGCCAGCAGAACAGGGGGCGACTCCTCTGGGACCATATATTTT.

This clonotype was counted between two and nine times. The CDR3 DNA follows: TGTGCCAGCAGCTTAATAGTCGGAGCAGGTGGGGCCAACGTCCTGACTTTC. This codes for CASSLIVGAGGANVLTF. The J gene is TRBJ2-6, the V gene TRBV7-3; unclear D gene. Per germline, CDR1 SGHTA and CDR2 FQGTGA. This CDR3 comprises 17 residues. The V gene lost 1 base and the J gene lost 3 bases, with 13 bases spanning the gap.

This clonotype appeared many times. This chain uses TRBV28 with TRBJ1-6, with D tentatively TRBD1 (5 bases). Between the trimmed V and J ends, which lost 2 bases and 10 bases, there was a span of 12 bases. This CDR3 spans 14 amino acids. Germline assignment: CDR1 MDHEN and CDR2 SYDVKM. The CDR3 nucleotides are TGTGCCAGCAGTTTACTGCAGGGCGGCTCACCCCTCCACTTT. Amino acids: CASSLLQGGSPLHF.

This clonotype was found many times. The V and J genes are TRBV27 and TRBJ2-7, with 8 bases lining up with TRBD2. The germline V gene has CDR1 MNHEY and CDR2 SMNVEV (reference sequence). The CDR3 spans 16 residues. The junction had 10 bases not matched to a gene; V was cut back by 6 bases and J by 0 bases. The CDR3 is CASSPTTSESSYEQYF. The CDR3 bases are TGTGCCAGCAGCCCTACGACTAGCGAAAGCTCCTACGAGCAGTACTTC.

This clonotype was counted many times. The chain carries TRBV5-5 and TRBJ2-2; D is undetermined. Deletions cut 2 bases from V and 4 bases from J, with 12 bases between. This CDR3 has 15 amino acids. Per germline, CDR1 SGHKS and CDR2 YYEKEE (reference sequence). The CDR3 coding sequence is TGTGCCAGCAGCTTATCCCCCGCAAGCACCGGGGAGCTGTTTTTT. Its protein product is CASSLSPASTGELFF.

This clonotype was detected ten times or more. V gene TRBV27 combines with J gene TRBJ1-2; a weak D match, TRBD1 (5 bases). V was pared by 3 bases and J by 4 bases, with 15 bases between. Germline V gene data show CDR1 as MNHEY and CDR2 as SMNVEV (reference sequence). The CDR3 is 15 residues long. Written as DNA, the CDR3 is TGTGCCAGCAGTTTCGGGGCGGGGTTGATCTATGGCTACACCTTC. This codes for CASSFGAGLIYGYTF.

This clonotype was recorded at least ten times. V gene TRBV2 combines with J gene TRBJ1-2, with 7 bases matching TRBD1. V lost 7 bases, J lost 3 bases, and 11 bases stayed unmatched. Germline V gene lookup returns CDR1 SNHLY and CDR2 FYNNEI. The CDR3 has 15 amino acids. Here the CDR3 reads CASTILGGQYYGYTF. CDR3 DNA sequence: TGTGCCAGCACCATATTAGGGGGACAGTACTATGGCTACACCTTC.

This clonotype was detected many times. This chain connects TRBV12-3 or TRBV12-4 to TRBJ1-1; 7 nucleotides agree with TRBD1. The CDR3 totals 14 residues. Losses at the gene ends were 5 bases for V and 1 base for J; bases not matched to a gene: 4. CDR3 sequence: CASSQTGSNTEAFF. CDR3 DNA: TGTGCCAGCAGTCAGACAGGGTCGAACACTGAAGCTTTCTTT.

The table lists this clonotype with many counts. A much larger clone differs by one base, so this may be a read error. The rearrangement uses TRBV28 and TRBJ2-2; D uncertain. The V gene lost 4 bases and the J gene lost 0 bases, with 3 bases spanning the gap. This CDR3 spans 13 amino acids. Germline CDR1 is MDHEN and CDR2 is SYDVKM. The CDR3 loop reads CASSSPNTGELFF. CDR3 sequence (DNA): TGTGCCAGCAGTTCACCGAACACCGGGGAGCTGTTTTTT.

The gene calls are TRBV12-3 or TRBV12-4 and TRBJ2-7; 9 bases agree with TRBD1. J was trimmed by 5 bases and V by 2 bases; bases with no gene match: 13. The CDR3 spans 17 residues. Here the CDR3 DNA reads TGTGCCAGCAGTTTAATTCCTCGGACAGGGGTATCCCACGAGCAGTACTTC. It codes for CASSLIPRTGVSHEQYF.

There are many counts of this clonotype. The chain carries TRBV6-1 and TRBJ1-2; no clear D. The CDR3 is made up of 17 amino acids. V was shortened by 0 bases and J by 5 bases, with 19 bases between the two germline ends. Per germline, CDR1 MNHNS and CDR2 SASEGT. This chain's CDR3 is CASSEALGKRARYGYTF. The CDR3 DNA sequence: TGTGCCAGCAGTGAAGCTCTGGGGAAAAGGGCCCGGTATGGCTACACCTTC.

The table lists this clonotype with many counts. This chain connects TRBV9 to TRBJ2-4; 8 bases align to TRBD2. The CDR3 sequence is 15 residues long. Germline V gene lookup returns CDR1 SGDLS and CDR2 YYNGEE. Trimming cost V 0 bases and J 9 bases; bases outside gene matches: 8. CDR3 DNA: TGTGCCAGCAGCGTAGCTAGCGGGTACCCTATCATTCAGTACTTC. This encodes CASSVASGYPIIQYF.